This T cell receptor beta chain came from a study of human T cells and chemical hapten exposure. Overall study: Per-sample variation in TCR yield stemmed mainly from small pooled library volume differences. Whole-study findings and limits: Expanded TCRs formed significantly more large CDR3 similarity clusters than controls. TCRs above 1 in 1000 frequency stayed constant with DPC sensitization. Correlating positively with patch test score were the PT1 expanded TCR counts.

Time point defined: patch test 2, 6 weeks after DPC sensitization. Treatment reported: therapeutic diphenylcyclopropenone sensitization with weekly scalp DPC. V gave up 7 bases and J gave up 2 bases, with 16 bases separating them. The germline V gene encodes CDR1 MNHEY and CDR2 SVGEGT. The CDR3 loop spans 15 amino acids. TCRdb called the RACE reads again in MiXCR, with one record for every CDR3 protein. The repertoire holds roughly 100,000 distinct CDR3 sequences, with 9.3% as singletons. This clonotype was found a few times. Its target is not known. The clonotype comes from a woman in her thirties or forties with alopecia areata. Some clones in this sample may be carry-over from other donors' samples. The chain has TRBV6-2 or TRBV6-3 and TRBJ2-3; maybe TRBD2 (5 bases). The sample consisted of whole blood, taken in connection with sensitization to the hapten diphenylcyclopropenone (DPC). In DNA form, the CDR3 reads TGTGCCAGCACCAAAGCGGAGACCAACACAGATACGCAGTATTTT. Translation gives CASTKAETNTDTQYF.